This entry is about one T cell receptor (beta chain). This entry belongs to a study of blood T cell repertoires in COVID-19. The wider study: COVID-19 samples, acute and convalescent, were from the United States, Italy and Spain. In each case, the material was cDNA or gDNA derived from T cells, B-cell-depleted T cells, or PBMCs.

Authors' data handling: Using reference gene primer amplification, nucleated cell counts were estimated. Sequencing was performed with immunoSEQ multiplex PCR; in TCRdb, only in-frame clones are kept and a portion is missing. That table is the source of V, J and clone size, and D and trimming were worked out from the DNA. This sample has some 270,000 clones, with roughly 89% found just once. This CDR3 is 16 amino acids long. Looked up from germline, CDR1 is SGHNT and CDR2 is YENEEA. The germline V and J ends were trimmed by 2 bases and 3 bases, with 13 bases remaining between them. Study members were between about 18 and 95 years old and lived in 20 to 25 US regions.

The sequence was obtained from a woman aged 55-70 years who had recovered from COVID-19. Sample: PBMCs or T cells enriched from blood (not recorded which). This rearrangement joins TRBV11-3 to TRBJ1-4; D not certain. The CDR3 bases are TGTGCCAGCAGCTTAACTTACTCCGCCCCTAATGAAAAACTGTTTTTT. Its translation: CASSLTYSAPNEKLFF.